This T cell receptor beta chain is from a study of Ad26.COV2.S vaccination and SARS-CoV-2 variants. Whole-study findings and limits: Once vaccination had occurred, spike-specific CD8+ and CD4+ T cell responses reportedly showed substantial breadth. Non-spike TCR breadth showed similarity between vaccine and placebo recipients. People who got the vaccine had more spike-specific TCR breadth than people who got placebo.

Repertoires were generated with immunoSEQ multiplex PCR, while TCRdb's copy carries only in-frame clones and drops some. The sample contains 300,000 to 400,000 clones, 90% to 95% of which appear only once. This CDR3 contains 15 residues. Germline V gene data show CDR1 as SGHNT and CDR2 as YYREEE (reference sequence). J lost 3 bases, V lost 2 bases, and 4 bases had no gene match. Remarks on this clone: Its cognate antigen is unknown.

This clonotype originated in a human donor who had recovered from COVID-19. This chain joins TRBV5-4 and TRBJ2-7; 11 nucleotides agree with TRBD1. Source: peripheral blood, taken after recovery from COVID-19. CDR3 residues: CASSLRDRGIYEQYF. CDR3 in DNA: TGTGCCAGCAGCTTAAGGGACAGGGGGATCTACGAGCAGTACTTC.